The 25 T cell receptor beta chains listed next were all sequenced from one sample in a study of cytomegalovirus exposure and HLA in healthy donors. Primers: 60 Vbeta forward and 13 Jbeta reverse. Libraries were prepared by immunoSEQ multiplex PCR; TCRdb keeps only in-frame clonotypes and omits some of them. The data contain under 250,000 clones, just under 80% of them singletons. The sample taken for sequencing was PBMCs. Receptors originate from a boy under 18 in good health and CMV-seronegative.

The chain is built from TRBV21-1 and TRBJ1-1; the listed D gene, TRBD1, was not tested against the DNA. TRBV21-1 is a pseudogene segment. CDR3 length equals 17 residues. CDR3 sequence: CASSKEGTGQRRTEAFF. For the CDR3, the DNA is TGTGCCAGCAGCAAAGAGGGAACAGGGCAGCGGAGAACTGAAGCTTTCTTT.

The chain links TRBV30 to TRBJ2-7, with TRBD2 identical over 9 bases. CDR1 GTSNPN and CDR2 SVGIG come from the germline V gene (reference sequence). The V segment lost 4 bases and the J segment 6 bases; nucleotides outside the gene matches: 7. CDR3 length equals 13 residues. The CDR3 DNA reads TGTGCCTGGAAGGGTAGCGGGAGCAGCGAGCAGTACTTC. Translated, it gives CAWKGSGSSEQYF.

In DNA form, the CDR3 reads TGTGCCAGCTCACCACAGCGACCTGGACTAGCGGGAGGGCCAACAGTATCCTACGAGCAGTACTTC. Amino acids: CASSPQRPGLAGGPTVSYEQYF. V gene TRBV18 combines with J gene TRBJ2-7; 15 bases agree with TRBD2. J lost 1 base, V lost 1 base, and 17 bases had no gene match. This CDR3 is 22 amino acids long. Germline CDR1 KGHSH, CDR2 LQKENI.

The chain uses TRBV7-9 and TRBJ1-4, with 9 bases that match TRBD1. With 7 bases clipped from V and 4 bases from J, the junction kept 7 bases outside the gene matches. The CDR3 has 15 residues. CDR1 and CDR2 (germline): SEHNR, FQNEAQ (reference sequence). This chain's CDR3 is CASTQTGGFNEKLFF. The CDR3 bases are TGTGCCAGCACCCAAACAGGGGGCTTTAATGAAAAACTGTTTTTT. Drawing the rest from reference TRBV7-9 and TRBJ1-4, the complete variable domain is DTGVSQNPRHKITKRGQNVTFRCDPISEHNRLYWYRQTLGQGPEFLTYFQNEAQLEKSRLLSDRFSAERPKGSFSTLEIQRTEQGDSAMYLCASTQTGGFNEKLFFGSGTQLSVL.

The chain combines TRBV5-1 with TRBJ2-5, with TRBD2 matching over 12 bases. The last part of the DNA fits TRBJ2-7 better; the J call may be wrong. The CDR3 extends over 17 amino acids. CDR1 and CDR2 (germline): SGHRS, YFSETQ. The chain's CDR3 is CASSLGLAGGLSYEQYF. The CDR3 DNA follows: TGCGCCAGCAGCTTGGGGCTAGCGGGAGGGCTCTCCTACGAGCAGTACTTC.

This chain links TRBV13 with TRBJ2-3; 8 bases agree with TRBD1. CDR1 is PRHDT and CDR2 is FYEKMQ in the germline V gene (reference sequence). V gave up 5 bases and J gave up 12 bases; unmatched junction bases: 10. CDR3 size: 13 residues. The CDR3 DNA reads TGTGCCAGCAGCGGTCATTCCGGGACAGGACAGTATTTT. It is translated as CASSGHSGTGQYF. The full variable domain, its missing parts supplied by reference TRBV13 and TRBJ2-3, is AAGVIQSPRHLIKEKRETATLKCYPIPRHDTVYWYQQGPGQDPQFLISFYEKMQSDKGSIPDRFSAQQFSDYHSELNMSSLELGDSALYFCASSGHSGTGQYFGPGTRLTVL.

The chain is built from TRBV30 and TRBJ2-5; possible D gene TRBD2, 6 bases. This CDR3 has 13 residues. V lost 5 bases and J lost 5, with 15 bases in between. Germline CDR1 and CDR2: GTSNPN and SVGIG (reference sequence). CDR3 sequence reads: CAWVRGPGETQYF. Here the CDR3 DNA reads TGTGCCTGGGTGCGGGGCCCCGGGGAGACCCAGTACTTC.

This sequence joins TRBV25-1 and TRBJ1-1; tentative D call: TRBD1 (5 bases). There are 14 residues in the CDR3. Trimming took 10 bases from V and 0 from J, leaving 15 bases between them. Germline lookup yields CDR1 MGHDK and CDR2 SYGVNS. CDR3 nucleotide sequence: TGTGCCACCTCGGGGGGGGGTATGAACACTGAAGCTTTCTTT. This translates into CATSGGGMNTEAFF. Complete variable domain (other parts from reference TRBV25-1 and TRBJ1-1): EADIYQTPRYLVIGTGKKITLECSQTMGHDKMYWYQQDPGMELHLIHYSYGVNSTEKGDLSSESTVSRIRTEHFPLTLESARPSHTSQYLCATSGGGMNTEAFFGQGTRLTVV.

For the CDR3, the DNA is TGTGCCAGCACCCGGGACTCCCAAGGCGGGAATACGCAGTATTTT. Translating gives CASTRDSQGGNTQYF. The gene calls are TRBV19 and TRBJ2-3, with D perhaps TRBD2 (6 bases). This CDR3 region has 15 residues. Between the trimmed V and J ends, which lost 9 bases and 7 bases, there was a span of 23 bases. CDR1 and CDR2 from the germline V gene are LNHDA and SQIVND (reference sequence).

V usage is TRBV5-6 and J usage is TRBJ2-7, with 11 nucleotides matching TRBD1. Per germline, CDR1 SGHDT and CDR2 YYEEEE. The J segment lost 7 bases and the V segment lost 3 bases, leaving 6 bases of the junction unmatched. The CDR3 has 14 amino acids. CDR3 residues: CASSYRTGGREQYF. The CDR3 DNA reads TGTGCCAGCAGCTACCGGACAGGGGGCCGAGAGCAGTACTTC.

The chain links TRBV11-2 to TRBJ2-7; D unclear. CDR1 is SGHAT, CDR2 FQNNGV, per germline. The CDR3 has 12 residues. Trimming stripped 5 bases from V and 6 bases from J, with 11 bases between. CDR3 DNA sequence: TGTGCCAGCAGCCCGCAGGCGAGCGAGCAGTACTTC. Its translation: CASSPQASEQYF.

The J gene is TRBJ1-5, the V gene TRBV2; possible D gene TRBD1, 5 bases. Germline V gene lookup returns CDR1 SNHLY and CDR2 FYNNEI. The CDR3 has 13 amino acids. V lost 7 bases and J lost 3, with 10 bases in between. CDR3 in DNA: TGTGCCAGCACAGGGCAGTACAATCAGCCCCAGCATTTT. Protein product: CASTGQYNQPQHF.

Written as DNA, the CDR3 is TGTGCCAGCAGGTCTTCGGGGGGCGAGCAGCCCCAGCATTTT. Amino acid sequence: CASRSSGGEQPQHF. The rearrangement uses TRBV28 and TRBJ1-5, with D possibly being TRBD1 (6 bases). The CDR3 length is 14 residues. The V end was cut by 6 bases, the J end by 7 bases, with 16 bases between. Germline loops: CDR1 MDHEN, CDR2 SYDVKM.

The chain recombines TRBV18 with TRBJ2-7; 7 nucleotides line up with TRBD2. CDR1 KGHSH and CDR2 LQKENI come from the germline V gene. This CDR3 has 16 amino acids. V lost 3 bases, J lost 0 bases, and 8 bases stayed unmatched. The CDR3 is CASSPLRREFSYEQYF. Written as DNA, the CDR3 is TGTGCCAGCTCACCGTTGAGGCGGGAGTTCTCCTACGAGCAGTACTTC.

The chain has TRBV27 and TRBJ2-5; no reliable D call. The J call may be in error: the DNA end matches TRBJ2-7 better. CDR3 size: 14 residues. Germline loops: CDR1 MNHEY, CDR2 SMNVEV (reference sequence). CDR3: CASSIQPQAYEQYF. The DNA for the CDR3 is TGTGCCAGCAGCATACAGCCTCAGGCCTACGAGCAGTACTTC.

This clone was observed a few times. This chain uses TRBV5-6 with TRBJ1-1; 9 bases are shared with TRBD1. CDR3 size: 15 residues. Per germline, CDR1 SGHDT and CDR2 YYEEEE. Trimming cost V 0 bases and J 6 bases; bases outside gene matches: 6. CDR3 region: CASSLVGTGRPEAFF. The CDR3, as DNA: TGTGCCAGCAGCTTGGTTGGGACAGGGAGGCCTGAAGCTTTCTTT. Supplemented by reference TRBV5-6 and TRBJ1-1, the full variable domain reads DAGVTQSPTHLIKTRGQQVTLRCSPKSGHDTVSWYQQALGQGPQFIFQYYEEEERQRGNFPDRFSGHQFPNYSSELNVNALLLGDSALYLCASSLVGTGRPEAFFGQGTRLTVV.

The CDR3 DNA reads TGTGCCAGCAGCTCACTAGCGGGAGTCCCCGGGGAGCTGTTTTTT. Its translation is CASSSLAGVPGELFF. The J gene is TRBJ2-2, the V gene TRBV9; 11 bases are a match to TRBD2. V trimming: 4 bases; J trimming: 6 bases; junction bases outside the gene matches: 5. The CDR3 has 15 amino acids. The germline V gene encodes CDR1 SGDLS and CDR2 YYNGEE.

V is TRBV30 and J is TRBJ1-1, with 9 bases that match TRBD1. Germline V gives CDR1 GTSNPN, CDR2 SVGIG (reference sequence). This CDR3 spans 15 amino acids. V gave up 3 bases and J gave up 0 bases; unmatched junction bases: 5. DNA of the CDR3: TGTGCCTGGAGACGACAGGGGGGAATGAACACTGAAGCTTTCTTT. Its translation is CAWRRQGGMNTEAFF.

The chain links TRBV11-3 to TRBJ1-4; 9 nucleotides line up with TRBD1. CDR1 and CDR2 (germline): SGHNT, YENEEA. Trimming cost V 4 bases and J 10 bases; bases outside gene matches: 1. The CDR3 spans 12 residues. The CDR3 loop is CASSSDRGKLFF. In nucleotides, the CDR3 is TGTGCCAGCAGCTCGGACAGGGGAAAACTGTTTTTT.

V and J are TRBV4-2 and TRBJ2-4; 7 positions match TRBD2. The germline V gene encodes CDR1 LGHNA and CDR2 YNFKEQ. V trimming: 0 bases; J trimming: 7 bases; junction bases outside the gene matches: 9. This CDR3 is built from 16 residues. CDR3 sequence: CASSQDGGEFRNIQYF. The CDR3 region has the DNA TGTGCCAGCAGCCAAGATGGGGGGGAGTTTAGGAACATTCAGTACTTC.

The rearrangement uses TRBV5-1 and TRBJ2-5; possible D gene TRBD2, 7 bases. The CDR3 runs to 15 residues. V was cut by 4 bases and J by 1 base, with 14 bases left in between. Germline V CDR1 and CDR2: SGHRS, YFSETQ. CDR3 sequence (DNA): TGCGCCAGCAGCAGCCCAAGGGGGGGCCAAGAGACCCAGTACTTC. The encoded protein is CASSSPRGGQETQYF.

The chain recombines TRBV7-9 with TRBJ1-1; D is perhaps TRBD1 (6 bases). This CDR3 region has 14 residues. V was trimmed by 11 bases and J by 2 bases, leaving 18 bases between them. Germline loops: CDR1 SEHNR, CDR2 FQNEAQ (reference sequence). The CDR3 region has the DNA TGTGCCGTGGAGGGGGGGGGCGTTAACACTGAAGCTTTCTTT. Translating it yields CAVEGGGVNTEAFF.

The chain recombines TRBV5-1 with TRBJ2-3; the D is unclear. CDR3 size: 15 residues. Between the trimmed V and J ends, which lost 0 bases and 0 bases, there was a span of 8 bases. Germline V gene sequence: CDR1 SGHRS, CDR2 YFSETQ. In DNA, the CDR3 is TGCGCCAGCAGCTTGGAATTGAGAAGCACAGATACGCAGTATTTT. Translation: CASSLELRSTDTQYF.

This chain links TRBV5-1 with TRBJ2-2; D might be TRBD1 (5 bases). Between the trimmed V and J ends, which lost 7 bases and 2 bases, there was a span of 15 bases. Looked up from germline, CDR1 is SGHRS and CDR2 is YFSETQ. The CDR3 is 15 amino acids. CDR3 region: CASGEGVANTGELFF. In DNA, the CDR3 is TGCGCCAGCGGAGAAGGGGTCGCTAACACCGGGGAGCTGTTTTTT.

A remark on this clone: The sample contains more than one DNA sequence encoding this CDR3. V gene TRBV7-9 combines with J gene TRBJ1-1; D gene ambiguous. Looked up from germline, CDR1 is SEHNR and CDR2 is FQNEAQ (reference sequence). This CDR3 region has 13 residues. Trimming took 5 bases from V and 3 from J, leaving 10 bases between them. CDR3 in amino acids: CASSLGGDTEAFF. CDR3 coding DNA: TGTGCCAGCAGCCTCGGCGGGGACACTGAAGCTTTCTTT.